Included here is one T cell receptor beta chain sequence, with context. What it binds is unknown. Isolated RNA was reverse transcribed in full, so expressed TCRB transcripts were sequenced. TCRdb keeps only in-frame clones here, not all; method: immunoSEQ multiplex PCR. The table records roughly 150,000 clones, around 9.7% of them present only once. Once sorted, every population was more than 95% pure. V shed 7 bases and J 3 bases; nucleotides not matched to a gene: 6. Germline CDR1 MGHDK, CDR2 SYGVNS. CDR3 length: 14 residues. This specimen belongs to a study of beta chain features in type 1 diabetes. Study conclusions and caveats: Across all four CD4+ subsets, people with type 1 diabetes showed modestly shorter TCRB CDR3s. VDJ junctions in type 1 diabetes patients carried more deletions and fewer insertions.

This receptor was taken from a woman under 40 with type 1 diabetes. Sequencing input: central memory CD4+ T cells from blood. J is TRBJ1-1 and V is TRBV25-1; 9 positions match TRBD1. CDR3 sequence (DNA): TGTGCCAGCACCCCCTGGGACAGGGACACTGAAGCTTTCTTT. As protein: CASTPWDRDTEAFF.